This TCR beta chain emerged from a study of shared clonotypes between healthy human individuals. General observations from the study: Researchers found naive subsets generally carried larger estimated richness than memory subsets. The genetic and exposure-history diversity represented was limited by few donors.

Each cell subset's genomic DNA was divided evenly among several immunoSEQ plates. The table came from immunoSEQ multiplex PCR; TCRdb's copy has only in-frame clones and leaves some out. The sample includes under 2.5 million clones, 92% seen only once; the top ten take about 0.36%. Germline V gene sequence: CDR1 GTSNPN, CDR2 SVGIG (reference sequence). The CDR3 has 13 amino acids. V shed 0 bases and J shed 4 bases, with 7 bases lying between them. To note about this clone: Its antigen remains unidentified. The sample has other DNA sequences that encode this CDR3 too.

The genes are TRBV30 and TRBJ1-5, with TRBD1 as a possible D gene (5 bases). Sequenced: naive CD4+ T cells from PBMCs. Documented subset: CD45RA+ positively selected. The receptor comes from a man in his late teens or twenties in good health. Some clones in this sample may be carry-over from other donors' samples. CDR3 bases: TGTGCCTGGAGTGTAAGGGGAAATCAGCCCCAGCATTTT. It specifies CAWSVRGNQPQHF.